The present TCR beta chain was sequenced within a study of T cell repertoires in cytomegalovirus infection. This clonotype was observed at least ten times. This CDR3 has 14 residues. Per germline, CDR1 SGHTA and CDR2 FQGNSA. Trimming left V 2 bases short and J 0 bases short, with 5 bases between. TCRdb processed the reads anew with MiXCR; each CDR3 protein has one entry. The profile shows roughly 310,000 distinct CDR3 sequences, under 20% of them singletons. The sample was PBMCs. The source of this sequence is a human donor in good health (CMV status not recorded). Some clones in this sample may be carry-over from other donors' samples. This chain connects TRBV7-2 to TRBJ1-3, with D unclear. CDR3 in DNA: TGTGCCAGCAGCTTAAGGAGCTCTGGAAACACCATATATTTT. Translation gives CASSLRSSGNTIYF.